This TCR beta chain was identified in a study of OX40 agonist ivuxolimab in advanced cancers. Repertoires were generated with immunoSEQ multiplex PCR, while TCRdb's copy carries only in-frame clones and drops some. The sample lists around 67,000 clones; roughly 80% were seen once. Germline loops: CDR1 SGHNT, CDR2 YYREEE (reference sequence). V lost 2 bases and J 5 bases, leaving 14 bases between the germline ends. This CDR3 has 15 amino acids. V usage is TRBV5-4 and J usage is TRBJ1-5, with a tentative D call TRBD1 (6 bases). Material: CD4+ or CD8+ T cells sorted from blood, obtained in a trial of the OX40 agonist ivuxolimab. This clonotype originated in an adult with an advanced solid tumor such as melanoma, head and neck, liver or kidney cancer. This CDR3 reads CASSLQGWGDQPQHF. CDR3 sequence (DNA): TGTGCCAGCAGCTTACAGGGATGGGGGGATCAGCCCCAGCATTTT.